The 9 T cell receptor beta chains given below trace back to one sample, sequenced in a study of blood T cell repertoires in COVID-19. Assay used: immunoSEQ multiplex PCR; TCRdb lists only in-frame clones, some missing. This table has around 250,000 clones, roughly nine tenths appearing once. The sample taken for sequencing was peripheral blood. These receptors were obtained from a woman aged 60-70 years who had recovered from COVID-19.

The chain recombines TRBV28 with TRBJ2-1, with a weak D call TRBD2 (5 bases). CDR3 length equals 12 residues. Looked up from germline, CDR1 is MDHEN and CDR2 is SYDVKM. Between the trimmed V and J ends, which lost 7 bases and 4 bases, there was a span of 8 bases. The CDR3 sequence: CASTRTYNEQFF. In DNA, the CDR3 is TGTGCCAGCACCAGGACTTACAATGAGCAGTTCTTC.

This rearrangement joins TRBV7-6 to TRBJ1-3, with 7 bases fitting TRBD1. The CDR3 is 16 amino acids. The trim removed 5 bases at V and 1 base at J, leaving 8 bases unmatched. Germline-derived CDR1 and CDR2 are SGHVS and FNYEAQ. In DNA form, the CDR3 reads TGTGCCAGCAGCCTACGACAGGGAGTTTCTGGAAACACCATATATTTT. Translating gives CASSLRQGVSGNTIYF.

CDR3 protein: CASSFYRTSGEQFF. In DNA, the CDR3 is TGTGCCAGCAGCTTCTACCGGACTAGCGGGGAGCAGTTCTTC. The V and J genes are TRBV7-2 and TRBJ2-1; 11 bases map to TRBD2. Germline V gene lookup returns CDR1 SGHTA and CDR2 FQGNSA. The CDR3 length is 14 residues. V was pared by 3 bases and J by 10 bases, with 5 bases of the junction left unmatched.

V and J are TRBV3-1 (or the pseudogene TRBV3-2) and TRBJ1-2, with 9 bases that match TRBD1. The CDR3 runs 13 residues. Germline V CDR1 and CDR2: LGHDT, YNNKEL (reference sequence). The J segment lost 4 bases and the V segment lost 6 bases, leaving 3 bases of the junction unmatched. As DNA, the CDR3 is TGTGCCAGCAGGTCACAGGGGGCCTATGGCTACACCTTC. This encodes CASRSQGAYGYTF.

The chain links TRBV9 to TRBJ2-3; D perhaps matches TRBD2 (5 bases). CDR3 length: 15 residues. V dropped 3 bases and J dropped 1 base, with 12 bases sitting between them. CDR1 and CDR2 (germline): SGDLS, YYNGEE. Here the CDR3 DNA reads TGTGCCAGCAGCGCCCTCCTCGGGGGCACAGATACGCAGTATTTT. Encoded protein: CASSALLGGTDTQYF.

The J gene is TRBJ1-2, the V gene TRBV4-1; 10 nucleotides align to TRBD1. The CDR3 has 15 amino acids. The trim removed 4 bases at V and 3 bases at J, leaving 5 bases unmatched. The germline gives CDR1 MGHRA, CDR2 YSYEKL. The CDR3 is CASSLDRGSDYGYTF. Written as DNA, the CDR3 is TGCGCCAGCAGCCTGGACAGGGGGTCGGACTATGGCTACACCTTC.

This clone came up a few times. The chain links TRBV28 to TRBJ1-4, with D perhaps matching TRBD1 (5 bases). This CDR3 contains 10 residues. V lost 11 bases and J 7 bases, leaving 8 bases between the germline ends. Germline-derived CDR1 and CDR2 are MDHEN and SYDVKM. CDR3 bases: TGTGCCGCAGGGCCTGAAAAACTGTTTTTT. Translation: CAAGPEKLFF.

This clone was counted a single time. Other DNA sequences in this sample translate to the same CDR3. This sequence joins TRBV3-1 (or the pseudogene TRBV3-2) and TRBJ1-1, with no clear D. Trimming took 1 base from V and 7 from J, leaving 4 bases between them. The CDR3 has 11 residues. Germline CDR1 and CDR2: LGHDT and YNNKEL (reference sequence). The CDR3 spells CASSQAREAFF. The CDR3 DNA reads TGTGCCAGCAGCCAAGCCCGTGAAGCTTTCTTT.

CDR3 sequence (DNA): TGCAGCGTTATACAGAACACTGAAGCTTTCTTT. Amino acids: CSVIQNTEAFF. The chain is built from TRBV29-1 and TRBJ1-1; D not resolved. The V end lost 5 bases, the J end lost 1 base, and 5 bases lay between the germline ends. Germline V gene lookup returns CDR1 SQVTM and CDR2 ANQGSEA. The CDR3 extends over 11 amino acids.